The rows below give T cell receptor beta chains drawn from one sample of a study of vaccination and CD4 T cells after COVID-19. No antigen is known for these receptors. TCRdb re-derived calls from the PCR reads in MiXCR, one entry per CDR3 protein. The sample holds tens of thousands of distinct CDR3 sequences, around half seen once. The sample was CD4+ T cells from blood, cultured in vitro. These receptors were collected from a human donor who had recovered from COVID-19. Each CDR3 is given with its conserved first and last residue. Each record gives: CDR3 DNA, CDR3 protein, clone size, V gene, D gene, J gene. The D gene is left open where the match is weak. Expanded clones get a size class; other rows say once, few or many, or leave the size out.

CDR3 DNA: TGCAGTGCTAGAGGTATGGGACGGAGGTACTATGGCTACACCTTC
CDR3 protein: CSARGMGRRYYGYTF
clone size: -
V gene: TRBV20-1
D gene: -
J gene: TRBJ1-2

CDR3 DNA: TGCGCCAGCCGCTATGGACAAAGAAACACCTTC
CDR3 protein: CASRYGQRNTF
clone size: -
V gene: TRBV5-1
D gene: -
J gene: TRBJ1-2

CDR3 DNA: TGCAGTGCTAGAGAGGGTCGAAACTATGGCTGCACCTTC
CDR3 protein: CSAREGRNYGCTF
clone size: -
V gene: TRBV20-1
D gene: -
J gene: TRBJ1-2

CDR3 DNA: TGTGCCCCAGTTTTTCTCCAGGGCGGTAACACCGGGGAGCTGTTTTTT
CDR3 protein: CAPVFLQGGNTGELFF
clone size: -
V gene: TRBV19
D gene: -
J gene: TRBJ2-2

CDR3 DNA: TGCAGCGTTGAAGACGGGGGACAGGGGGCAGGCGAGCAGTACTTC
CDR3 protein: CSVEDGGQGAGEQYF
clone size: -
V gene: TRBV29-1
D gene: TRBD1
J gene: TRBJ2-7

CDR3 DNA: TGCAGTGCTAGAGATTCCCCGACGAACGAGCAGTACTTC
CDR3 protein: CSARDSPTNEQYF
clone size: few
V gene: TRBV20-1
D gene: -
J gene: TRBJ2-7

CDR3 DNA: TGTGCCAGCAGCTCATCAGGACATGGAGCGACGGGGGGAGGCTACACCTTC
CDR3 protein: CASSSSGHGATGGGYTF
clone size: -
V gene: TRBV7-2
D gene: -
J gene: TRBJ1-2

CDR3 DNA: TGTGCCAGCAGCTTGCCTCAAGAGACCCAGTACTTC
CDR3 protein: CASSLPQETQYF
clone size: few
V gene: TRBV5-4
D gene: -
J gene: TRBJ2-5

CDR3 DNA: TGTGCCAGCAGCTTAGGGGTTAGGAACACTGAAGCTTTCTTT
CDR3 protein: CASSLGVRNTEAFF
clone size: -
V gene: TRBV7-9
D gene: -
J gene: TRBJ1-1

CDR3 DNA: TGCAGTGCCCGAGGGCAGGGAGGGTCTGGGGCCAACGTCCTGACTTTC
CDR3 protein: CSARGQGGSGANVLTF
clone size: -
V gene: TRBV20-1
D gene: TRBD2
J gene: TRBJ2-6

CDR3 DNA: TGTGCCAGCAGCTTAGACACAGATACGCAGTATTTT
CDR3 protein: CASSLDTDTQYF
clone size: few
V gene: TRBV7-9
D gene: -
J gene: TRBJ2-3

CDR3 DNA: TGTGCCAGCAGCTTATCCCAGGGGTCCCCCTACGAGCAGTACTTC
CDR3 protein: CASSLSQGSPYEQYF
clone size: -
V gene: TRBV7-2
D gene: -
J gene: TRBJ2-7

CDR3 DNA: TGTGCCAGCAGTCTCCGGCCGGGGAGCTCCTACGAGCAGTACTTC
CDR3 protein: CASSLRPGSSYEQYF
clone size: -
V gene: TRBV27
D gene: -
J gene: TRBJ2-7

CDR3 DNA: TGTACCAGCAGTTTGAGTCTGTGGAACACTGAAGCTTTCTTT
CDR3 protein: CTSSLSLWNTEAFF
clone size: -
V gene: TRBV28
D gene: -
J gene: TRBJ1-1

CDR3 DNA: TGTGCCAGCAGTCCTCGACAGTCTCGGAACACTGAAGCTTTCTTT
CDR3 protein: CASSPRQSRNTEAFF
clone size: -
V gene: TRBV6-1
D gene: -
J gene: TRBJ1-1

CDR3 DNA: TGCGCCAGCAGCCTCCTAGGCACCCGCGGGGCTGAAAAACTGTTTTTT
CDR3 protein: CASSLLGTRGAEKLFF
clone size: -
V gene: TRBV4-3
D gene: -
J gene: TRBJ1-4

CDR3 DNA: TGTGCCAGTATGCCCTCCGGGACAAAAAGGCTTGGCTACACCTTC
CDR3 protein: CASMPSGTKRLGYTF
clone size: few
V gene: TRBV19
D gene: -
J gene: TRBJ1-2

CDR3 DNA: TGTGCCAGCAAGAGGCTGAGCTATGGCTACACCTTC
CDR3 protein: CASKRLSYGYTF
clone size: -
V gene: TRBV6-2/TRBV6-3
D gene: -
J gene: TRBJ1-2

CDR3 DNA: TGTGCCAGCAGCCCCCCGACCTGGCCCCACACTGAAGCTTTCTTT
CDR3 protein: CASSPPTWPHTEAFF
clone size: -
V gene: TRBV9
D gene: -
J gene: TRBJ1-1

CDR3 DNA: TGCAGTGCTAGAAAGTCAGGGAACTCCTACAATGAGCAGTTCTTC
CDR3 protein: CSARKSGNSYNEQFF
clone size: -
V gene: TRBV20-1
D gene: -
J gene: TRBJ2-1

CDR3 DNA: TGTGCCAGCACCGCTTGGGGGTTGGGGTCATCGGAGACCCAGTACTTC
CDR3 protein: CASTAWGLGSSETQYF
clone size: -
V gene: TRBV28
D gene: -
J gene: TRBJ2-5

CDR3 DNA: TGTGCCAGCAGTGAAAGATGGCGGCTAGCGGACACAGATACGCAGTATTTT
CDR3 protein: CASSERWRLADTDTQYF
clone size: -
V gene: TRBV6-1
D gene: TRBD2
J gene: TRBJ2-3

CDR3 DNA: TGTGCCAGCAGCTTCGCAGGGGTGGAGACCCAGTACTTC
CDR3 protein: CASSFAGVETQYF
clone size: -
V gene: TRBV11-3
D gene: -
J gene: TRBJ2-5

CDR3 DNA: TGTGCCAGCAGCCCAGGACCGAACACTGAAGCTTTCTTT
CDR3 protein: CASSPGPNTEAFF
clone size: -
V gene: TRBV7-3
D gene: -
J gene: TRBJ1-1

CDR3 DNA: TGTGCCAGCAGTGACCTAGCGGAGGCGAATGAGCAGTTCTTC
CDR3 protein: CASSDLAEANEQFF
clone size: -
V gene: TRBV6-1
D gene: TRBD2
J gene: TRBJ2-1

CDR3 DNA: TGTGCCAGCAGTCCCCCCGGGACAGGGTTAGGCACTGAAGCTTTCTTT
CDR3 protein: CASSPPGTGLGTEAFF
clone size: -
V gene: TRBV28
D gene: TRBD1
J gene: TRBJ1-1

CDR3 DNA: TGTGCCAGCACCACTATTAGCAATCAGCCCCAGCATTTT
CDR3 protein: CASTTISNQPQHF
clone size: few
V gene: TRBV6-1
D gene: -
J gene: TRBJ1-5

CDR3 DNA: TGCAGTGCAAATGACAGAGACTATGGCTACACCTTC
CDR3 protein: CSANDRDYGYTF
clone size: -
V gene: TRBV20-1
D gene: -
J gene: TRBJ1-2

CDR3 DNA: TGTGCCAGCAGGACCGGACGGCAAGGAGAAAAACTGTTTTTT
CDR3 protein: CASRTGRQGEKLFF
clone size: once
V gene: TRBV2
D gene: -
J gene: TRBJ1-4

CDR3 DNA: TGCAGTGCACTGACAGGGGCTCAGCCCCAGCATTTT
CDR3 protein: CSALTGAQPQHF
clone size: few
V gene: TRBV20-1
D gene: TRBD1
J gene: TRBJ1-5

CDR3 DNA: TGTGCCAGCAGCGCCCGCTACGAGCAGTACTTC
CDR3 protein: CASSARYEQYF
clone size: once
V gene: TRBV7-9
D gene: -
J gene: TRBJ2-7

CDR3 DNA: TGTGCCGACGAGCGGGGGTACAATGAGCAGTTCTTC
CDR3 protein: CADERGYNEQFF
clone size: once
V gene: TRBV24-1
D gene: TRBD2
J gene: TRBJ2-1

CDR3 DNA: TGTGCCAGCAGCCCGTTCCCGGGACTTAGGGCGTATGAGCAGTTCTTC
CDR3 protein: CASSPFPGLRAYEQFF
clone size: -
V gene: TRBV5-8
D gene: -
J gene: TRBJ2-1

CDR3 DNA: TGTGCCAGCAGCTGGACAGGTTTCGGGGAGCTGTTTTTT
CDR3 protein: CASSWTGFGELFF
clone size: few
V gene: TRBV7-9
D gene: TRBD1
J gene: TRBJ2-2